This T cell receptor beta chain was found in a study of vaccination effects on CD4 cells after COVID-19. Study background: As their vaccination, participants received two doses of either BNT162b2 or mRNA-1273. The researchers cultured approximately 2.1 million PBMC per well with 9.5 to 10 IU/ml IL-2 and around 9.5 ug/ml peptides.

A note on this clone: Its antigen is not identified.

Cells that had been cultured for ten to eleven days were the source of isolated CD4+ T cells. Sometime from March through December 2020, the person acquired a SARS-CoV-2 infection that PCR confirmed. Some clones are missing from TCRdb's copy, which holds only in-frame ones; the method was immunoSEQ multiplex PCR. The sample holds 40,000 to 55,000 clones, around four fifths seen once. The V and J ends lost 0 bases and 4 bases, in that order; junction bases with no gene match: 5. This CDR3 is 16 amino acids long. In germline, CDR1 is SGHNT, CDR2 YYREEE (reference sequence). The TCR was taken from a human donor who had a prior SARS-CoV-2 infection. Source: CD4+ T cells from PBMCs cultured without peptide, taken before COVID-19 vaccination. This chain joins TRBV5-4 and TRBJ2-2, with 8 bases lining up with TRBD1. CDR3 coding DNA: TGTGCCAGCAGCTTGGGCAGGGGGCGATTCACCGGGGAGCTGTTTTTT. Its translation: CASSLGRGRFTGELFF. Complete variable domain (other parts from reference TRBV5-4 and TRBJ2-2): ETGVTQSPTHLIKTRGQQVTLRCSSQSGHNTVSWYQQALGQGPQFIFQYYREEENGRGNFPPRFSGLQFPNYSSELNVNALELDDSALYLCASSLGRGRFTGELFFGEGSRLTVL.